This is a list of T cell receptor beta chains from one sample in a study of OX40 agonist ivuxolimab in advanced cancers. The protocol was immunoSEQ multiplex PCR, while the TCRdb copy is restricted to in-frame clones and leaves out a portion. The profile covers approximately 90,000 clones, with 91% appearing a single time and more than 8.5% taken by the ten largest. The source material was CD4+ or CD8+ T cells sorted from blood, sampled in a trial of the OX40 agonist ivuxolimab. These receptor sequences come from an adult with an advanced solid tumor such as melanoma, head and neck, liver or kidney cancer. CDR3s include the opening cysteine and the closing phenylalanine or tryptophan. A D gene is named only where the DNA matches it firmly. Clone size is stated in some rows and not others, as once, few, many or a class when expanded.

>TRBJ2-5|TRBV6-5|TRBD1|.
CASIPTGQETQYF
TGTGCCAGCATTCCGACAGGGCAAGAGACCCAGTACTTC
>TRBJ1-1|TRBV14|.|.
CASSQVSPGEAFF
TGTGCCAGCAGCCAAGTATCCCCAGGCGAAGCTTTCTTT
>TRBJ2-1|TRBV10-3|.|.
CAISESVARPKTNNEQFF
TGTGCCATCAGTGAGTCGGTGGCGCGACCTAAAACCAACAATGAGCAGTTCTTC
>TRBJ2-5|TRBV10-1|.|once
CASSEGETQYF
TGCGCCAGCAGTGAAGGGGAGACCCAGTACTTC
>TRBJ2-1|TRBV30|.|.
CAWTGLHYNEQFF
TGTGCCTGGACGGGACTGCACTACAATGAGCAGTTCTTC
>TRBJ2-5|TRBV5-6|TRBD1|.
CASSPPTGVRGRRETQYF
TGTGCCAGCAGCCCCCCCACCGGTGTCAGGGGGCGACGGGAGACCCAGTACTTC
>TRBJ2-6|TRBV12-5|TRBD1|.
CASGLDPYRGFGANVLTF
TGTGCTAGTGGTTTGGATCCTTACAGGGGATTCGGGGCCAACGTCCTGACTTTC
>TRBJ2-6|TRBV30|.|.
CAWRDNSGANVLTF
TGTGCCTGGAGGGACAACTCTGGGGCCAACGTCCTGACTTTC
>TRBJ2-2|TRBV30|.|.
CACTSDTGELFF
TGTGCCTGTACTAGTGACACCGGGGAGCTGTTTTTT
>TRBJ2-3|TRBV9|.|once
CASSVDGGTDTQYF
TGTGCCAGCAGCGTAGACGGAGGTACAGATACGCAGTATTTT
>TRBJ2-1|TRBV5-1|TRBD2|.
CASSLAASGRASYNEQFF
TGCGCCAGCAGCTTGGCGGCCAGCGGGAGGGCCTCTTACAATGAGCAGTTCTTC
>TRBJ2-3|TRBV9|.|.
CASSDRLDTQYF
TGTGCCAGCAGCGACCGTCTGGATACGCAGTATTTT
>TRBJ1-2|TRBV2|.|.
CASWSGDYGYTF
TGTGCCAGCTGGTCAGGGGACTATGGCTACACCTTC
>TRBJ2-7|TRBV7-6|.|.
CASSLGSSGYEQYF
TGTGCCAGCAGCCTCGGGAGTAGCGGATACGAGCAGTACTTC
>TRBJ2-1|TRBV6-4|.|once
CASSDSESSYNEQFF
TGTGCCAGCAGTGACTCGGAGAGCTCCTACAATGAGCAGTTCTTC
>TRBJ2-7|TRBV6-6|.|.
CASSYSREPSYEQYF
TGTGCCAGCAGTTACTCTCGGGAGCCGTCCTACGAGCAGTACTTC
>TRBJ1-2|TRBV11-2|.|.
CASSPFGGRGYTF
TGTGCCAGCAGCCCCTTTGGGGGTCGGGGCTACACCTTC
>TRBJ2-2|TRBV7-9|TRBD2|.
CASILAGTGELFF
TGTGCCAGCATACTAGCGGGTACCGGGGAGCTGTTTTTT
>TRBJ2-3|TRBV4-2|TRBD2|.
CASSQVTSGRSDTQYF
TGTGCCAGCAGCCAAGTGACTAGCGGGAGGTCAGATACGCAGTATTTT
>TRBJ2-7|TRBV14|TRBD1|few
CASSQIDRGDEQYF
TGTGCCAGCAGCCAAATCGACAGGGGGGACGAGCAGTACTTC
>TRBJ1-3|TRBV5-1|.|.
CASSPDSSLGNTIYF
TGCGCCAGCAGCCCAGACAGCAGCTTAGGAAACACCATATATTTT
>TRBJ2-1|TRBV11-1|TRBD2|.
CASSFSGSMNNEQFF
TGTGCCAGCAGCTTCAGCGGGAGTATGAACAATGAGCAGTTCTTC
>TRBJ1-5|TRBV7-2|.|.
CASSYGQNSNQPQHF
TGTGCCAGCAGCTATGGACAGAATAGCAATCAGCCCCAGCATTTT
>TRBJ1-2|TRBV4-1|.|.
CASSQDPGPYGYTF
TGCGCCAGCAGCCAAGATCCGGGCCCCTATGGCTACACCTTC
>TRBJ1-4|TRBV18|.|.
CASSLRVGAAVNTTNEKLFF
TGTGCCAGCTCACTACGGGTCGGGGCGGCCGTGAATACAACTAATGAAAAACTGTTTTTT
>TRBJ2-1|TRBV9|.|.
CATGGGNNEQFF
TGTGCCACGGGGGGCGGGAACAATGAGCAGTTCTTC
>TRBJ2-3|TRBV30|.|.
CAWRPRSGLISDTQYF
TGTGCCTGGAGGCCCCGATCTGGGCTGATCTCAGATACGCAGTATTTT